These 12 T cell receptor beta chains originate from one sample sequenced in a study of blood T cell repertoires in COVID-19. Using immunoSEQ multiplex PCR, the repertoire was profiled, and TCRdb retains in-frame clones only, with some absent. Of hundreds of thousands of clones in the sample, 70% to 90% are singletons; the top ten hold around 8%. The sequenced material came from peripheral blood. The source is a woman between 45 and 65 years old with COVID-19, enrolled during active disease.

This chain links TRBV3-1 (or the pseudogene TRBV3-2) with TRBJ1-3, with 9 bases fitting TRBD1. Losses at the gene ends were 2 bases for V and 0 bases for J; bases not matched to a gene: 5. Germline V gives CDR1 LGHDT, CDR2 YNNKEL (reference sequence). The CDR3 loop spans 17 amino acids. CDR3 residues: CASSQPGQGPSGNTIYF. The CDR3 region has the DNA TGTGCCAGCAGCCAACCCGGACAGGGGCCCTCTGGAAACACCATATATTTT.

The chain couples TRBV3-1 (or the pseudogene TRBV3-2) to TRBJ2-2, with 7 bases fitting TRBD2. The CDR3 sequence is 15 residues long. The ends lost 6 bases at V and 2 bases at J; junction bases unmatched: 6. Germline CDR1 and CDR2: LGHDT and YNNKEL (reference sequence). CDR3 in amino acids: CASRYRAGNTGELFF. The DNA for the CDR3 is TGTGCCAGCAGGTACCGAGCGGGAAACACCGGGGAGCTGTTTTTT.

CDR3 in DNA: TGTGCCAGCAGTGACACGGGGGGGGGACAGGCTTTCTTT. This translates into CASSDTGGGQAFF. The chain uses TRBV6-1 and TRBJ1-1; 7 bases fit TRBD1. The ends lost 3 bases at V and 11 bases at J; junction bases unmatched: 9. The CDR3 loop spans 13 amino acids. The V gene's germline CDR1 is MNHNS and CDR2 SASEGT.

The CDR3 DNA is TGTGCCAGCAGTTTGTCGTGGACTAGCGGGGGTTATGAGCAGTTCTTC. Its protein is CASSLSWTSGGYEQFF. The chain uses TRBV28 and TRBJ2-1; 13 nucleotides agree with TRBD2. CDR3 length: 16 residues. Germline-derived CDR1 and CDR2 are MDHEN and SYDVKM. J lost 8 bases, V lost 3 bases, and 7 bases had no gene match.

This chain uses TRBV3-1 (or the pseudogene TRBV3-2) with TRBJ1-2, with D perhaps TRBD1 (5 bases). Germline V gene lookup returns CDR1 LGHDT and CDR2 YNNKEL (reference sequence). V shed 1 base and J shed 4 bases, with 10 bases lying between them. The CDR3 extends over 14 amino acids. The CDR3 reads CASSQVAGIYGYTF. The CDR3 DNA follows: TGTGCCAGCAGCCAAGTCGCAGGGATCTATGGCTACACCTTC.

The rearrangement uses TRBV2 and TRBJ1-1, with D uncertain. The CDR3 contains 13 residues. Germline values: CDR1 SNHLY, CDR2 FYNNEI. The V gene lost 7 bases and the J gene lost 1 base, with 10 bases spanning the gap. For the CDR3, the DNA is TGTGCCAGCATCGTTGACACGAACACTGAAGCTTTCTTT. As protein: CASIVDTNTEAFF. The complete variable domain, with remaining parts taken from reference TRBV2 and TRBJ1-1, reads EPEVTQTPSHQVTQMGQEVILRCVPISNHLYFYWYRQILGQKVEFLVSFYNNEISEKSEIFDDQFSVERPDGSNFTLKIRSTKLEDSAMYFCASIVDTNTEAFFGQGTRLTVV.

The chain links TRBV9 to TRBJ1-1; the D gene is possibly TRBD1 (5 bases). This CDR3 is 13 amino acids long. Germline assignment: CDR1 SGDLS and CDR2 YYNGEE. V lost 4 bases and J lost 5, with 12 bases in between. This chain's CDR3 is CASSFDGQTEAFF. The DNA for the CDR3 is TGTGCCAGCAGCTTTGACGGACAAACTGAAGCTTTCTTT.

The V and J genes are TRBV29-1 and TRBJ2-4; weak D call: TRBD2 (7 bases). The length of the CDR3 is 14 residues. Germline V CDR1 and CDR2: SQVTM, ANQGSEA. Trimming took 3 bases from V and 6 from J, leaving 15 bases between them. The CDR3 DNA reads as TGCAGCGTTGAGGTGGGGGGGGCGAGAAACATTCAGTACTTC. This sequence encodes CSVEVGGARNIQYF.

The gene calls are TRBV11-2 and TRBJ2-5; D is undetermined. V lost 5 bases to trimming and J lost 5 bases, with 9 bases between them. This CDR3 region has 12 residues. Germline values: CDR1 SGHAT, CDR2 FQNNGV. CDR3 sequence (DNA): TGTGCCAGCAGCCTGGGCCGGGAGACCCAGTACTTC. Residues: CASSLGRETQYF. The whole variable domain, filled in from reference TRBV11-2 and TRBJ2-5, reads EAGVAQSPRYKIIEKRQSVAFWCNPISGHATLYWYQQILGQGPKLLIQFQNNGVVDDSQLPKDRFSAERLKGVDSTLKIQPAKLEDSAVYLCASSLGRETQYFGPGTRLLVL.

The CDR3 protein is CASSSGPPFRDRIAKNIQYF. The CDR3 nucleotides read TGTGCCAGCAGCTCCGGGCCCCCATTTCGGGACAGAATAGCCAAAAACATTCAGTACTTC. The chain carries TRBV5-5 and TRBJ2-4; 7 bases are shared with TRBD1. The V and J ends lost 3 bases and 0 bases, in that order; junction bases with no gene match: 18. This CDR3 comprises 20 residues. Germline V gene data show CDR1 as SGHKS and CDR2 as YYEKEE (reference sequence).

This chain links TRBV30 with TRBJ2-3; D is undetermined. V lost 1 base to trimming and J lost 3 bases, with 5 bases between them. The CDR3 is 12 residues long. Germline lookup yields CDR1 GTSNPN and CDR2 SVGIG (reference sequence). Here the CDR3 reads CAWSALTDTQYF. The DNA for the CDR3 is TGTGCCTGGAGTGCCTTAACAGATACGCAGTATTTT. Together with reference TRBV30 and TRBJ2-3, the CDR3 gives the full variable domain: SQTIHQWPATLVQPVGSPLSLECTVEGTSNPNLYWYRQAAGRGLQLLFYSVGIGQISSEVPQNLSASRPQDRQFILSSKKLLLSDSGFYLCAWSALTDTQYFGPGTRLTVL.

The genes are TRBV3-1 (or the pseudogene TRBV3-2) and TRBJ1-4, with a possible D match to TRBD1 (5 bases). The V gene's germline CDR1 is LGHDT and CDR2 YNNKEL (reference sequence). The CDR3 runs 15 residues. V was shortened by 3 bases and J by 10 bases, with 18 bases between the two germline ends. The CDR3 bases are TGTGCCAGCAGCCATCTCCGGGACGGGAGGGGAAAACTGTTTTTT. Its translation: CASSHLRDGRGKLFF.